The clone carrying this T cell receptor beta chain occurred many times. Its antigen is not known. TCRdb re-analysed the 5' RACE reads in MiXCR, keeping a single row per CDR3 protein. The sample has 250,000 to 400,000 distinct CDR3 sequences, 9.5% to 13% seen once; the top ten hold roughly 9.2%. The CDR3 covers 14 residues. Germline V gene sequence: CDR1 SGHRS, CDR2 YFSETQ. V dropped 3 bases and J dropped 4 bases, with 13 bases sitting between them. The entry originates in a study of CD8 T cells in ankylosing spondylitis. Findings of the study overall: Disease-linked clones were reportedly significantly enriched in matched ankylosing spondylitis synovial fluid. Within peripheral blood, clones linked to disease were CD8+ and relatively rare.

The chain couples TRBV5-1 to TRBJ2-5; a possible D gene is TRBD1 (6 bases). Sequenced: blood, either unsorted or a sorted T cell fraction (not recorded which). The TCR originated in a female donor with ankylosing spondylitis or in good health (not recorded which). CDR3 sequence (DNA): TGCGCCAGCAGCTCTACAGGGATGGCAGAGACCCAGTACTTC. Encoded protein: CASSSTGMAETQYF.